Each of the 18 T cell receptor beta chains below was sequenced from the same sample in a study of cytomegalovirus exposure and HLA in healthy donors. Primers: 60 Vbeta forward and 13 Jbeta reverse. Sequencing used immunoSEQ multiplex PCR; TCRdb keeps in-frame clones, though not all of them. The sample lists 100,000 or so clones; 60% to 85% were seen once. The sequenced material came from PBMCs. These receptor sequences come from a man younger than 40 in good health and CMV-seropositive.

The chain joins TRBV4-1 to TRBJ2-1, with 11 bases fitting TRBD1. CDR1 is MGHRA and CDR2 is YSYEKL in the germline V gene. The CDR3 runs to 15 residues. The ends lost 4 bases at V and 4 bases at J; junction bases unmatched: 3. Here the CDR3 DNA reads TGCGCCAGCAGCCTAGGACAGGGGGCATACAATGAGCAGTTCTTC. This translates into CASSLGQGAYNEQFF.

The chain joins TRBV4-1 to TRBJ2-5; the match to TRBD2 covers 12 bases. The germline V gene has CDR1 MGHRA and CDR2 YSYEKL. V lost 3 bases to trimming and J lost 4 bases; unmatched junction nucleotides: 12. The CDR3 contains 18 residues. The CDR3 region has the DNA TGCGCCAGCAGCCAGATGCCTTCGACTAGCGGGGGAGGAGAGACCCAGTACTTC. Protein: CASSQMPSTSGGGETQYF.

The chain links TRBV6-6 to TRBJ1-5; D unresolved. CDR3 size: 15 residues. Trimming shortened V by 5 bases and J by 3 bases, and 14 bases separated the two germline ends. The germline V gene has CDR1 MNHNY and CDR2 SVGAGI (reference sequence). CDR3 protein: CASSERFSINQPQHF. The CDR3 coding sequence is TGTGCCAGCAGTGAGAGGTTCTCGATCAATCAGCCCCAGCATTTT.

The chain has TRBV14 and TRBJ1-4, with 7 positions matching TRBD1. The J segment lost 8 bases and the V segment lost 4 bases, leaving 25 bases of the junction unmatched. CDR1 and CDR2 (germline): SGHDN, FVKESK. This CDR3 is built from 20 residues. The CDR3 DNA reads as TGTGCCAGCAGCCCTCACATCACAGGTATCATCGGACAGGAGCCGGAAAAACTGTTTTTT. This encodes CASSPHITGIIGQEPEKLFF.

This clone has a single count. J is TRBJ2-7 and V is TRBV5-1; 10 nucleotides align to TRBD2. V lost 3 bases to trimming and J lost 3 bases; unmatched junction nucleotides: 3. The length of the CDR3 is 14 residues. Germline V CDR1 and CDR2: SGHRS, YFSETQ. The CDR3 region has the DNA TGCGCCAGCAGCTCACGACTAGCGGGCTACGAGCAGTACTTC. Its translation: CASSSRLAGYEQYF.

This chain uses TRBV5-1 with TRBJ2-1; 8 nucleotides align to TRBD1. CDR1 and CDR2 (germline): SGHRS, YFSETQ. The CDR3 has 15 amino acids. The V and J ends lost 2 bases and 8 bases, in that order; junction bases with no gene match: 9. The CDR3 region is CASSLLQGARDEQFF. The CDR3 coding sequence is TGCGCCAGCAGCTTACTTCAGGGGGCGAGGGATGAGCAGTTCTTC.

CDR3 region: CASSPRGGFGNTIYF. The CDR3, as DNA: TGTGCCAGCAGCCCCCGAGGGGGATTCGGAAACACCATATATTTT. The chain joins TRBV7-2 to TRBJ1-3, with D possibly matching TRBD1 (6 bases). CDR1 is SGHTA, CDR2 FQGNSA, per germline. V lost 5 bases and J 4 bases, leaving 15 bases between the germline ends. This CDR3 spans 15 amino acids.

The chain has TRBV6-1 and TRBJ2-7; 9 bases align to TRBD1. The CDR3 consists of 17 residues. Per germline, CDR1 MNHNS and CDR2 SASEGT. Trimming took 3 bases from V and 5 from J; bases not matched to a gene: 14. CDR3 coding DNA: TGTGCCAGCAGTGAGGTGCGTTTTCCGGGACAGGGTGACGAGCAGTACGTC. Protein: CASSEVRFPGQGDEQYV.

The chain recombines TRBV7-2 with TRBJ1-2; 10 bases map to TRBD1. CDR3 length: 14 amino acids. The germline V gene encodes CDR1 SGHTA and CDR2 FQGNSA. J was trimmed by 3 bases and V by 5 bases; bases with no gene match: 3. The CDR3 DNA reads TGTGCCAGCAGCCGACAGGGGGCGGACTATGGCTACACCTTC. Protein product: CASSRQGADYGYTF.

This clone was observed a single time. The chain joins TRBV6-1 to TRBJ1-3, with D uncertain. V was shortened by 4 bases and J by 0 bases, with 10 bases between the two germline ends. The CDR3 is 15 residues long. Germline loops: CDR1 MNHNS, CDR2 SASEGT. The CDR3 is CASSAGPRSGNTIYF. Written as DNA, the CDR3 is TGTGCCAGCAGTGCCGGTCCCCGCTCTGGAAACACCATATATTTT.

This clone appeared a few times. The CDR3: CASSDGTNTGELFF. CDR3 in DNA: TGTGCCAGCAGTGACGGGACAAACACCGGGGAGCTGTTTTTT. The chain has TRBV6-4 and TRBJ2-2, with D perhaps matching TRBD1 (6 bases). This CDR3 has 14 residues. Germline loops: CDR1 MRHNA, CDR2 SNTAGT. V shed 2 bases and J shed 2 bases, with 6 bases lying between them.

The J gene is TRBJ1-2, the V gene TRBV14; a weak D match, TRBD1 (5 bases). The CDR3 totals 13 residues. Germline CDR1 is SGHDN and CDR2 is FVKESK. V lost 4 bases, J lost 8 bases, and 14 bases lay in between. This CDR3 reads CASSRKTAQGYTF. Here the CDR3 DNA reads TGTGCCAGCAGCCGAAAGACAGCGCAGGGCTACACCTTC. Using reference TRBV14 and TRBJ1-2 for the parts outside the CDR3, the full variable domain is EAGVTQFPSHSVIEKGQTVTLRCDPISGHDNLYWYRRVMGKEIKFLLHFVKESKQDESGMPNNRFLAERTGGTYSTLKVQPAELEDSGVYFCASSRKTAQGYTFGSGTRLTVV.

The table lists this clone with a count of one. This chain connects TRBV27 to TRBJ2-3; 8 nucleotides align to TRBD2. The CDR3 runs 18 residues. CDR1 and CDR2 from the germline V gene are MNHEY and SMNVEV (reference sequence). V gave up 6 bases and J gave up 2 bases; unmatched junction bases: 16. The CDR3 nucleotides are TGTGCCAGCAGAATTGGGGCGTCGGGGGGGTTCAACACAGATACGCAGTATTTT. Translation gives CASRIGASGGFNTDTQYF.

This chain connects TRBV7-3 to TRBJ2-5; no reliable D call. In germline, CDR1 is SGHTA, CDR2 FQGTGA. The CDR3 is 13 residues long. Trimming shortened V by 3 bases and J by 2 bases, and 7 bases separated the two germline ends. The CDR3: CASSFSRQETQYF. The CDR3 region has the DNA TGTGCCAGCAGCTTTAGCCGACAAGAGACCCAGTACTTC.

The genes are TRBV19 and TRBJ1-5, with 7 nucleotides matching TRBD1. Germline V gene lookup returns CDR1 LNHDA and CDR2 SQIVND (reference sequence). The CDR3 is 15 residues long. The V segment lost 1 base and the J segment 4 bases; nucleotides outside the gene matches: 4. The CDR3 DNA sequence: TGTGCCAGTAGTATAGGAGGGGGCTTGAATCAGCCCCAGCATTTT. Protein: CASSIGGGLNQPQHF.

V gene TRBV27 combines with J gene TRBJ2-1, with 14 bases identical to TRBD2. V was pared by 4 bases and J by 9 bases, with 8 bases of the junction left unmatched. CDR3 size: 16 residues. Germline CDR1 MNHEY, CDR2 SMNVEV (reference sequence). CDR3 in DNA: TGTGCCAGCAGTTCGACTAGCGGGAGGGCCTTCGGTGAGCAGTTCTTC. Protein: CASSSTSGRAFGEQFF.

The CDR3 loop is CASSLEAGGSNQPQHF. CDR3 nucleotide sequence: TGTGCCAGCAGCTTAGAGGCGGGGGGCAGCAATCAGCCCCAGCATTTT. V gene TRBV7-8 combines with J gene TRBJ1-5; D might be TRBD1 (6 bases). Germline V gives CDR1 SGHVS, CDR2 FQNEAQ. With 1 base removed from V and 1 base from J, the gap between germline ends came to 11 bases. CDR3 length equals 16 residues. The entire variable domain, with the rest obtained from reference TRBV7-8 and TRBJ1-5, is as follows: GAGVSQSPRYKVAKRGQDVALRCDPISGHVSLFWYQQALGQGPEFLTYFQNEAQLDKSGLPSDRFFAERPEGSVSTLKIQRTQQEDSAVYLCASSLEAGGSNQPQHFGDGTRLSIL.

The chain uses TRBV7-2 and TRBJ2-7; D is unclear. Trimming cost V 0 bases and J 7 bases, with 7 bases left between them. CDR3 length: 12 amino acids. Germline loops: CDR1 SGHTA, CDR2 FQGNSA. The CDR3 nucleotides are TGTGCCAGCAGCTTAGCGAGGCGTGAGCAGTACTTC. This sequence encodes CASSLARREQYF. Together with reference TRBV7-2 and TRBJ2-7, the CDR3 gives the full variable domain: GAGVSQSPSNKVTEKGKDVELRCDPISGHTALYWYRQSLGQGLEFLIYFQGNSAPDKSGLPSDRFSAERTGGSVSTLTIQRTQQEDSAVYLCASSLARREQYFGPGTRLTVT.